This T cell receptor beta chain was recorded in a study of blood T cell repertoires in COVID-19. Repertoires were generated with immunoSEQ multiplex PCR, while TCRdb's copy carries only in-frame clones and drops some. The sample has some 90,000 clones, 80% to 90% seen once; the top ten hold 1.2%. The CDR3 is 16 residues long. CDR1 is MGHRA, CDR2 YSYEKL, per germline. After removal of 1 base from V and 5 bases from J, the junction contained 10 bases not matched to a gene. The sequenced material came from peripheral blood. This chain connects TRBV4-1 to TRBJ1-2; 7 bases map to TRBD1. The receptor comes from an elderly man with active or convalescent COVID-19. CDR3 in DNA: TGCGCCAGCAGCCAAGGGACAGGCCCGGCGGGGTATGGCTACACCTTC. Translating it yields CASSQGTGPAGYGYTF.